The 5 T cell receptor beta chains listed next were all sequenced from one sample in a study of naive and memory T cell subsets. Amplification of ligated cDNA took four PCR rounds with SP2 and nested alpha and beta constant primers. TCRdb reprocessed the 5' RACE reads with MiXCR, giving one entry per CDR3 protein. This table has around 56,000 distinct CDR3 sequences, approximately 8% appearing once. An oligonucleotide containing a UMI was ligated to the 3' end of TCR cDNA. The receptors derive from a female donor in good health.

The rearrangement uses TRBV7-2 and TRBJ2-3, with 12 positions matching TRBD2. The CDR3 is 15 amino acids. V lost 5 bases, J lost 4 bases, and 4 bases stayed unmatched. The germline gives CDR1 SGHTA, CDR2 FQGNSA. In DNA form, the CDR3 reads TGTGCCAGCAGCCGGACTAGCGGGGCGGCAGATACGCAGTATTTT. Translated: CASSRTSGAADTQYF.

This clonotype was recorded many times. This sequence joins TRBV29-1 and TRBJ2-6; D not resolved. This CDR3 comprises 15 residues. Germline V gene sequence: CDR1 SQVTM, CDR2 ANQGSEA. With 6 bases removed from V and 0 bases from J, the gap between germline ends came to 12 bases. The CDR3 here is CSVRGSPSGANVLTF. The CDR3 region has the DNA TGCAGCGTCAGAGGCAGCCCCTCTGGGGCCAACGTCCTGACTTTC. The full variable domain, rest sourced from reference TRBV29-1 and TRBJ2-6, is SAVISQKPSRDICQRGTSLTIQCQVDSQVTMMFWYRQQPGQSLTLIATANQGSEATYESGFVIDKFPISRPNLTFSTLTVSNMSPEDSSIYLCSVRGSPSGANVLTFGAGSRLTVL.

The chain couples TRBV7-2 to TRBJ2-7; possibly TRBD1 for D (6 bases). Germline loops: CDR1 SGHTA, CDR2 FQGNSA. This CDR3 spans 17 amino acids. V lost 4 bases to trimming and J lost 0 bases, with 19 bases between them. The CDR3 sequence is CASSSLYRASLSYEQYF. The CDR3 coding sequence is TGTGCCAGCAGCTCCCTTTACAGGGCGTCCCTCTCCTACGAGCAGTACTTC.

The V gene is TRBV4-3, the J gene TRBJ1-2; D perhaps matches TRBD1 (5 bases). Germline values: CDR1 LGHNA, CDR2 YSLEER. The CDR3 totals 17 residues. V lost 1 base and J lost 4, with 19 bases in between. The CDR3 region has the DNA TGCGCCAGCAGCCAAGTCGAGGGGCGGCAGGCCCCCTATGGCTACACCTTC. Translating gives CASSQVEGRQAPYGYTF.

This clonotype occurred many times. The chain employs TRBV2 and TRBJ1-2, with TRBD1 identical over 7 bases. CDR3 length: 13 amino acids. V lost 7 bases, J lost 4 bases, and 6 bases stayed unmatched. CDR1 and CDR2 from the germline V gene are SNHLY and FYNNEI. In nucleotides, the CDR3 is TGTGCCAGCACGGAGGGGGCGGGCTATGGCTACACCTTC. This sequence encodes CASTEGAGYGYTF.